These 13 T cell receptor beta chains were sequenced from one sample in a study of T-cell memory formation after mild COVID-19. Using its own MiXCR run on the 5' RACE reads, TCRdb lists one record per CDR3 protein. Here the sample spans about 400,000 distinct CDR3 sequences, more than 15% being singletons. The sample comprised PBMCs or a T cell subset sorted from them (not recorded which). Receptors were obtained from a man between 18 and 29 years old who had mild COVID-19 (a few samples of this study predate the infection). Cell type and time point are not known.

The CDR3 sequence is CASSYGGTGTYEQYF. CDR3 bases: TGTGCCAGCAGTTACGGAGGGACAGGTACCTACGAGCAGTACTTC. The chain combines TRBV6-2 or TRBV6-3 with TRBJ2-7; the match to TRBD1 covers 8 bases. Trimming cost V 2 bases and J 2 bases; bases outside gene matches: 5. CDR3 length: 15 amino acids. The germline gives CDR1 MNHEY, CDR2 SVGEGT.

The rearrangement joins TRBV7-6 to TRBJ2-7, with TRBD2 as a possible D gene (5 bases). The V and J ends lost 2 bases and 0 bases respectively, with 11 bases between them. Germline CDR1 is SGHVS and CDR2 is FNYEAQ. CDR3 length: 15 amino acids. CDR3 loop: CASSLRGHSSYEQYF. In DNA form, the CDR3 reads TGTGCCAGCAGCTTACGAGGGCATAGCTCCTACGAGCAGTACTTC.

The chain has TRBV7-2 and TRBJ2-1, with 7 bases lining up with TRBD2. Germline V gene data show CDR1 as SGHTA and CDR2 as FQGNSA. Trimming cost V 6 bases and J 0 bases; bases outside gene matches: 8. The CDR3 spans 16 residues. This CDR3 is CASRLGGGSSYNEQFF. CDR3 nucleotide sequence: TGTGCCAGCAGGTTGGGCGGGGGAAGCTCCTACAATGAGCAGTTCTTC. Full variable domain (outside the CDR3, taken from reference TRBV7-2 and TRBJ2-1): GAGVSQSPSNKVTEKGKDVELRCDPISGHTALYWYRQSLGQGLEFLIYFQGNSAPDKSGLPSDRFSAERTGGSVSTLTIQRTQQEDSAVYLCASRLGGGSSYNEQFFGPGTRLTVL.

A note on this clonotype: The junction differs from germline at one of its ends, possibly a read error. V usage is TRBV11-3 and J usage is TRBJ2-3; TRBD2 aligns across 8 bases. This CDR3 has 16 residues. From germline, CDR1 is SGHNT and CDR2 YENEEA. This chain's CDR3 is CAISSTGTRDRDTQYF. The CDR3 region has the DNA TGTGCCATCAGCTCGACCGGGACTAGAGACCGAGATACGCAGTATTTT.

This chain uses TRBV11-2 with TRBJ2-7; 9 positions match TRBD1. The V and J ends lost 4 bases and 6 bases, in that order; junction bases with no gene match: 13. The CDR3 covers 16 residues. The germline V gene has CDR1 SGHAT and CDR2 FQNNGV. The CDR3 sequence: CASSSPGGTGLGEQYV. Written as DNA, the CDR3 is TGTGCCAGCAGCTCGCCCGGGGGGACAGGGTTAGGCGAGCAGTACGTC.

The chain recombines TRBV29-1 with TRBJ1-1; no clear D. V was pared by 5 bases and J by 1 base, with 8 bases between. Germline V gene sequence: CDR1 SQVTM, CDR2 ANQGSEA. CDR3 length equals 12 residues. CDR3 protein: CSVTIANTEAFF. CDR3 nucleotides: TGCAGCGTTACGATAGCGAACACTGAAGCTTTCTTT.

This sequence joins TRBV20-1 and TRBJ1-2; 8 bases are shared with TRBD1. The CDR3 length is 16 residues. V lost 0 bases, J lost 8 bases, and 14 bases stayed unmatched. Germline CDR1 and CDR2: DFQATT and SNEGSKA (reference sequence). DNA for the CDR3: TGCAGTGCTAGAGATATGAGTGGCGGCAGGGGGCAAGGCTACACCTTC. Translating it yields CSARDMSGGRGQGYTF.

This chain uses TRBV6-5 with TRBJ1-4; D may be TRBD1 (6 bases). The CDR3 loop spans 14 amino acids. Germline V gene lookup returns CDR1 MNHEY and CDR2 SVGAGI. With 0 bases removed from V and 7 bases from J, the gap between germline ends came to 9 bases. CDR3 in DNA: TGTGCCAGCAGTTACTCGGGGGCTGGTGAAAAACTGTTTTTT. This sequence encodes CASSYSGAGEKLFF.

A few counts support this clonotype. The V gene is TRBV6-2 or TRBV6-3, the J gene TRBJ2-7; D remains unclear. Germline V gives CDR1 MNHEY, CDR2 SVGEGT. The CDR3 runs to 15 residues. V lost 0 bases and J 4 bases, leaving 13 bases between the germline ends. In DNA form, the CDR3 reads TGTGCCAGCAGTTACTCCCGGGTGTGGAGTTACGAGCAGTACTTC. This sequence encodes CASSYSRVWSYEQYF.

Only a few counts were recorded for this clonotype. J is TRBJ2-7 and V is TRBV6-2 or TRBV6-3, with unresolved D. Germline values: CDR1 MNHEY, CDR2 SVGEGT. CDR3 length equals 12 residues. Trimming shortened V by 0 bases and J by 2 bases, and 2 bases separated the two germline ends. Written as DNA, the CDR3 is TGTGCCAGCAGTTACTCCGCCTACGAGCAGTACGTC. This translates into CASSYSAYEQYV.

There are a few counts of this clonotype. V usage is TRBV24-1 and J usage is TRBJ1-2; TRBD1 agrees at 7 bases. In germline, CDR1 is KGHDR, CDR2 SFDVKD. Unmatched junction bases numbered 3, after V lost 3 bases and J lost 3 bases. The CDR3 has 14 residues. The CDR3 sequence is CATSDDGQDYGYTF. The CDR3 DNA reads TGTGCCACCAGTGATGACGGACAGGACTATGGCTACACCTTC.

The V and J genes are TRBV9 and TRBJ2-6; 7 nucleotides match TRBD1. This CDR3 contains 15 residues. The V segment lost 7 bases and the J segment 2 bases; nucleotides outside the gene matches: 6. From germline, CDR1 is SGDLS and CDR2 YYNGEE. CDR3 amino acids: CASGARGTGANVLTF. The CDR3 DNA reads as TGTGCCAGCGGGGCCAGGGGGACTGGGGCCAACGTCCTGACTTTC.

The sample holds a few counts of this clonotype. The chain combines TRBV6-2 or TRBV6-3 with TRBJ1-5; 10 bases map to TRBD1. J was trimmed by 7 bases and V by 6 bases; bases with no gene match: 9. The CDR3 consists of 15 residues. Germline CDR1 is MNHEY and CDR2 is SVGEGT. CDR3 in amino acids: CASRPTGGPNQPQHF. Here the CDR3 DNA reads TGTGCCAGCAGACCGACAGGGGGCCCGAACCAGCCCCAGCATTTT.